This T cell receptor (beta chain) originates from a study of T cells after posttransplantation cyclophosphamide. Notes on the study in general: Donor-recipient repertoire similarity was low at 1-2 months, rising over year one.

Points on this clone: Its target is unknown.

Here immunoSEQ multiplex PCR was the method, and the copy in TCRdb shows in-frame clones only, minus some. The sample gives around 9,000 clones, just over 95% of which show up once; 0.2% to 0.3% is in the top ten. Germline V CDR1 and CDR2: SEHNR, FQNEAQ (reference sequence). V dropped 4 bases and J dropped 7; count of bases not matched to a gene: 10. CDR3 length equals 14 residues. Sequences were obtained from naive CD8+ T cells sorted from PBMCs. The receptor was isolated from a man between 50 and 59 years old in good health, CMV-negative, and a related stem cell transplant donor. The V gene is TRBV7-9, the J gene TRBJ2-7; 7 bases are a match to TRBD2. This CDR3 reads CASSYAGDRREQYF. DNA of the CDR3: TGTGCCAGCAGCTACGCGGGGGACCGTCGAGAGCAGTACTTC.